This paragraph reports one T cell receptor (beta chain). The antigen remains unidentified. The data stem from a study of T cell responses to AZD1222 COVID-19 vaccine. Profiled with immunoSEQ multiplex PCR; TCRdb holds only in-frame clones, not every one. The sample has 150,000 to 200,000 clones, 85% to 95% seen once. The CDR3 runs to 15 residues. Germline assignment: CDR1 LGHNA and CDR2 YSLEER. Deletions cut 3 bases from V and 6 bases from J, with 15 bases between. Points from the study as a whole: A rise in Spike-specific TCR breadth and depth followed two AZD1222 doses. The number of AZD1222 recipients seropositive at baseline was only five to seven. Females outnumbered males among donors, who were mostly white British; clonal diversity was possibly underestimated. Vaccine-associated CD4 TCRs ranged over spike, dominating at 160-218 and 743-854.

Sequenced material: peripheral blood, taken on day 0 of AZD1222 vaccination. The gene calls are TRBV4-3 and TRBJ2-1; D is unclear. The sequence derives from an adult in good health. CDR3 residues: CASSQDPSYSNEQFF. The CDR3 region has the DNA TGCGCCAGCAGCCAGGATCCTTCCTATTCCAATGAGCAGTTCTTC.